What follows are 25 T cell receptor beta chains derived from one specimen sequenced in a study of vaccination and CD4 T cells after COVID-19 (dated by TCRdb to the early 2020s). Per the publication, the treatment or condition label means: approximately 10-day PBMC culture with coronavirus spike peptide pools or control peptides (ViraFEST assay). The library was made by PCR. Sequencer: Illumina iSeq 100. TCR sequencing of DNA from cultured CD4+ T cells used the Oncomine TCR Beta short-read assay at the Johns Hopkins FTIC core. TCRdb reanalyzed the raw reads on its own, using fastp at Q25 for trimming and MiXCR for clone calling, and kept in-frame beta chains. Identical CDR3 proteins give one entry, which carries the most common genes and DNA. This sample lists 20,000 to 25,000 distinct CDR3 sequences; approximately 51% were detected once. The ten biggest clones cover roughly 9% of the sample. These receptors' antigens are unknown.

Input material: CD4+ T cells from blood, cultured in vitro. The receptors were gathered from a human donor who had recovered from COVID-19.

This clonotype was seen only a few times. The V gene is TRBV7-3, the J gene TRBJ2-3; D may correspond to TRBD1 or TRBD2 (6 bases each). V shed 2 bases and J shed 3 bases, with 15 bases lying between them. Germline CDR1 reads SGHTA; CDR2 reads FQGTGA. This CDR3 has 16 amino acids. The CDR3 DNA sequence: TGTGCCAGCAGCTTAGAGTTACAGGGAGGTACAGATACGCAGTATTTT. Translated: CASSLELQGGTDTQYF. The variable domain in full, with the rest retrieved from reference TRBV7-3 and TRBJ2-3, is GAGVSQTPSNKVTEKGKYVELRCDPISGHTALYWYRQSLGQGPEFLIYFQGTGAADDSGLPNDRFFAVRPEGSVSTLKIQRTERGDSAVYLCASSLELQGGTDTQYFGPGTRLTVL.

The rearrangement uses TRBV20-1 and TRBJ1-2; TRBD1 might be the D (5 bases). The CDR3 loop spans 10 amino acids. The germline V gene encodes CDR1 DFQATT and CDR2 SNEGSKA (reference sequence). Between the trimmed V and J ends, which lost 6 bases and 13 bases, there was a span of 15 bases. The CDR3 DNA sequence: TGCAGTGCCCCCGGGATGGGACCCACCTTC. Encoded protein: CSAPGMGPTF.

This rearrangement joins TRBV7-9 to TRBJ1-2; D gene uncertain. Trimming removed 5 bases from V and 2 bases from J, with 18 bases in between. Germline loops: CDR1 SEHNR, CDR2 FQNEAQ (reference sequence). The length of the CDR3 is 16 residues. Written as DNA, the CDR3 is TGTGCCAGCAGCCCCCGACGGCGCAGATTCAACTATGGCTACACCTTC. This codes for CASSPRRRRFNYGYTF. The entire variable domain, with the rest obtained from reference TRBV7-9 and TRBJ1-2, is as follows: DTGVSQNPRHKITKRGQNVTFRCDPISEHNRLYWYRQTLGQGPEFLTYFQNEAQLEKSRLLSDRFSAERPKGSFSTLEIQRTEQGDSAMYLCASSPRRRRFNYGYTFGSGTRLTVV.

This rearrangement joins TRBV2 to TRBJ2-3; D uncertain. The CDR3 consists of 12 residues. Germline loops: CDR1 SNHLY, CDR2 FYNNEI. Trimming removed 6 bases at V and 2 bases at J, with 6 bases between. The CDR3 is CASRGNTDTQYF. The CDR3 bases are TGTGCCAGCAGGGGGAACACAGATACGCAGTATTTT.

Comments on this clonotype: A junction boundary mismatches the germline segment, possibly from a read error. The chain carries TRBV7-9 and TRBJ1-2, with unresolved D. Germline CDR1 and CDR2: SEHNR and FQNEAQ (reference sequence). This CDR3 contains 14 residues. CDR3 DNA sequence: TGTGCCAGCACCCCGCCGTACGGGAACTATGGCTGCACCTTC. It encodes CASTPPYGNYGCTF.

The J gene is TRBJ2-2, the V gene TRBV2; D remains ambiguous. Trimming cost V 3 bases and J 4 bases, with 6 bases left between them. The CDR3 extends over 13 amino acids. Germline V gene sequence: CDR1 SNHLY, CDR2 FYNNEI. Here the CDR3 reads CASSEGFTGELFF. Here the CDR3 DNA reads TGTGCCAGCAGTGAGGGTTTCACCGGGGAGCTGTTTTTT. Full variable domain (remainder filled in from reference TRBV2 and TRBJ2-2): EPEVTQTPSHQVTQMGQEVILRCVPISNHLYFYWYRQILGQKVEFLVSFYNNEISEKSEIFDDQFSVERPDGSNFTLKIRSTKLEDSAMYFCASSEGFTGELFFGEGSRLTVL.

This chain links TRBV19 with TRBJ1-5, with D maybe TRBD1 (5 bases). Trimming removed 1 base from V and 0 bases from J, with 13 bases in between. Germline CDR1 and CDR2: LNHDA and SQIVND (reference sequence). The CDR3 sequence is 17 residues long. The chain's CDR3 is CASSIVKTAYSNQPQHF. The CDR3 bases are TGTGCCAGTAGTATAGTTAAGACAGCCTATAGCAATCAGCCCCAGCATTTT.

In its sample, this clonotype was seen once. This chain links TRBV18 with TRBJ2-7; no definite D call. CDR1 is KGHSH and CDR2 is LQKENI in the germline V gene. The CDR3 has 16 residues. V was cut by 0 bases and J by 7 bases, with 19 bases left in between. CDR3 region: CASSPPSTAGYGEQYF. In DNA form, the CDR3 reads TGTGCCAGCTCACCACCGTCGACGGCCGGTTATGGGGAGCAGTACTTC.

V and J are TRBV25-1 and TRBJ1-2, with D possibly TRBD1 on 6 matching bases. CDR1 and CDR2 from the germline V gene are MGHDK and SYGVNS. V shed 7 bases and J shed 4 bases, with 10 bases lying between them. The CDR3 extends over 12 amino acids. CDR3 protein: CASTQTGYGYTF. The CDR3 DNA reads TGTGCCAGCACCCAGACAGGCTATGGCTACACCTTC.

This clonotype was found once. CDR3 protein: CASSSTGTLRAFF. In DNA, the CDR3 is TGTGCCAGCAGTTCAACCGGGACCCTGAGAGCTTTCTTT. The genes are TRBV12-3 or TRBV12-4 and TRBJ1-1; D may be TRBD1 (5 bases). This CDR3 has 13 residues. The V gene lost 4 bases and the J gene lost 10 bases, with 16 bases spanning the gap.

J is TRBJ1-3 and V is TRBV19, with D tentatively TRBD1 (6 bases). This CDR3 has 13 residues. Germline V CDR1 and CDR2: LNHDA, SQIVND (reference sequence). V was clipped by 8 bases and J by 1 base, with 9 bases between them. CDR3 amino acids: CASQGQSGNTIYF. CDR3 nucleotides: TGTGCCAGTCAAGGACAGTCTGGAAACACCATATATTTT. The whole variable domain, remainder taken from reference TRBV19 and TRBJ1-3, is DGGITQSPKYLFRKEGQNVTLSCEQNLNHDAMYWYRQDPGQGLRLIYYSQIVNDFQKGDIAEGYSVSREKKESFPLTVTSAQKNPTAFYLCASQGQSGNTIYFGEGSWLTVV.

This chain connects TRBV6-1 to TRBJ1-1; 10 bases map to TRBD1. Trimming cost V 6 bases and J 7 bases; bases outside gene matches: 8. From germline, CDR1 is MNHNS and CDR2 SASEGT. The CDR3 has 14 amino acids. The CDR3 DNA is TGTGCCAGCAGGGCCGACCGGGACAGGGGTGAAGCTTTCTTT. Translated: CASRADRDRGEAFF.

In its sample, this clonotype was seen a few times. J is TRBJ1-3 and V is TRBV6-5; D uncertain. In germline, CDR1 is MNHEY, CDR2 SVGAGI. Between the trimmed V and J ends, which lost 2 bases and 0 bases, there was a span of 5 bases. The CDR3 consists of 14 residues. The CDR3 reads CASSYSFSGNTIYF. For the CDR3, the DNA is TGTGCCAGCAGTTACAGTTTCTCTGGAAACACCATATATTTT.

The rearrangement links TRBV11-3 to TRBJ1-1; D is unresolved. V was cut by 0 bases and J by 2 bases, with 7 bases left in between. Germline CDR1 and CDR2: SGHNT and YENEEA. The CDR3 runs to 14 residues. Here the CDR3 DNA reads TGTGCCAGCAGCTTAGAGTGGACTAACACTGAAGCTTTCTTT. Translation: CASSLEWTNTEAFF.

The sample holds a few counts of this clonotype. The rearrangement uses TRBV19 and TRBJ1-1; no clear D gene. Trimming stripped 3 bases from V and 6 bases from J, with 5 bases between. This CDR3 has 11 amino acids. The germline gives CDR1 LNHDA, CDR2 SQIVND (reference sequence). CDR3 loop: CASSIQAEAFF. Here the CDR3 DNA reads TGTGCCAGTAGTATCCAGGCTGAAGCTTTCTTT. The full variable domain, rest sourced from reference TRBV19 and TRBJ1-1, is DGGITQSPKYLFRKEGQNVTLSCEQNLNHDAMYWYRQDPGQGLRLIYYSQIVNDFQKGDIAEGYSVSREKKESFPLTVTSAQKNPTAFYLCASSIQAEAFFGQGTRLTVV.

This clonotype was seen more than once but under ten times. The chain links TRBV20-1 to TRBJ1-5, with D perhaps TRBD1 (5 bases). The V end was cut by 4 bases, the J end by 3 bases, with 16 bases between. The V gene's germline CDR1 is DFQATT and CDR2 SNEGSKA (reference sequence). There are 15 residues in the CDR3. The CDR3 is CSAISLRGYNQPQHF. The DNA of the CDR3 is TGCAGTGCTATATCCCTGAGGGGTTACAATCAGCCCCAGCATTTT.

V is TRBV7-3 and J is TRBJ2-7; 7 positions match TRBD1. Germline V gene sequence: CDR1 SGHTA, CDR2 FQGTGA. V was pared by 0 bases and J by 0 bases, with 5 bases of the junction left unmatched. CDR3 length equals 16 residues. The CDR3 spells CASSLTGGQLSYEQYF. CDR3 coding DNA: TGTGCCAGCAGCTTAACTGGGGGACAGCTCTCCTACGAGCAGTACTTC.

The chain links TRBV27 to TRBJ2-3, with TRBD1 as a possible D gene (5 bases). The CDR3 is 17 residues long. Trimming took 6 bases from V and 6 from J, leaving 25 bases between them. In germline, CDR1 is MNHEY, CDR2 SMNVEV (reference sequence). CDR3 region: CASRLSLQVIQEDTQYF. As DNA, the CDR3 is TGTGCCAGCAGACTTTCACTACAGGTAATCCAAGAGGATACGCAGTATTTT.

V and J are TRBV7-8 and TRBJ2-2, with 7 bases matching TRBD1. V gave up 2 bases and J gave up 3 bases; unmatched junction bases: 12. This CDR3 spans 18 amino acids. The V gene's germline CDR1 is SGHVS and CDR2 FQNEAQ. CDR3: CASSLKGAFLADTGELFF. CDR3 bases: TGTGCCAGCAGCTTAAAGGGGGCCTTCCTCGCGGACACCGGGGAGCTGTTTTTT. The full variable domain, with the rest looked up from reference TRBV7-8 and TRBJ2-2, is GAGVSQSPRYKVAKRGQDVALRCDPISGHVSLFWYQQALGQGPEFLTYFQNEAQLDKSGLPSDRFFAERPEGSVSTLKIQRTQQEDSAVYLCASSLKGAFLADTGELFFGEGSRLTVL.

This clonotype was seen once. The rearrangement uses TRBV9 and TRBJ2-7; the match to TRBD2 covers 14 bases. Germline values: CDR1 SGDLS, CDR2 YYNGEE. The V gene end was trimmed by 0 bases and the J gene end by 2 bases; junction bases not matched to a gene: 1. This CDR3 has 16 amino acids. The CDR3: CASSVGTSGRPYEQYF. The CDR3, as DNA: TGTGCCAGCAGCGTAGGGACTAGCGGGAGGCCCTACGAGCAGTACTTC.

The chain recombines TRBV25-1 with TRBJ2-7; no clear D gene. Germline V gene data show CDR1 as MGHDK and CDR2 as SYGVNS. Trimming stripped 2 bases from V and 1 base from J, with 15 bases between. This CDR3 comprises 16 residues. CDR3 in DNA: TGTGCCAGCAGTGAACTCTCTACTGAGGATTCCTACGAGCAGTACTTC. It codes for CASSELSTEDSYEQYF.

This clonotype has only a few counts. The V call is TRBV7-3, the J call TRBJ1-5; a weak D match, TRBD1 (5 bases). This CDR3 spans 17 amino acids. The V end was cut by 1 base, the J end by 4 bases, with 17 bases between. Germline values: CDR1 SGHTA, CDR2 FQGTGA. The CDR3 coding sequence is TGTGCCAGCAGCTTAATGATCTCCAGGGAGGGAAATCAGCCCCAGCATTTT. Protein: CASSLMISREGNQPQHF. Full variable domain (outside the CDR3, taken from reference TRBV7-3 and TRBJ1-5): GAGVSQTPSNKVTEKGKYVELRCDPISGHTALYWYRQSLGQGPEFLIYFQGTGAADDSGLPNDRFFAVRPEGSVSTLKIQRTERGDSAVYLCASSLMISREGNQPQHFGDGTRLSIL.

V and J are TRBV29-1 and TRBJ1-1, with D unclear. The CDR3 loop spans 13 amino acids. Trimming stripped 4 bases from V and 0 bases from J, with 9 bases between. Germline V gene sequence: CDR1 SQVTM, CDR2 ANQGSEA. The CDR3 spells CSVVPRMNTEAFF. CDR3 nucleotide sequence: TGCAGCGTTGTCCCCAGAATGAACACTGAAGCTTTCTTT.

V usage is TRBV30 and J usage is TRBJ1-5, with a tentative D call TRBD1 (5 bases). Germline CDR1 reads GTSNPN; CDR2 reads SVGIG (reference sequence). V was pared by 3 bases and J by 4 bases, with 16 bases between. The CDR3 is 15 amino acids. The CDR3 nucleotides are TGTGCCTGGAGCCGGCCGGGACTGACGAATCAGCCCCAGCATTTT. Translation gives CAWSRPGLTNQPQHF.

This clonotype was recorded a few times. This chain joins TRBV5-1 and TRBJ1-5; D is undetermined. CDR1 is SGHRS and CDR2 is YFSETQ in the germline V gene. Trimming shortened V by 0 bases and J by 7 bases, and 11 bases separated the two germline ends. CDR3 length equals 14 residues. CDR3 bases: TGCGCCAGCAGCTTGGTGTCTGGGAGCCAGCCCCAGCATTTT. Its protein is CASSLVSGSQPQHF.